These 15 T cell receptor beta chains share one sample of origin, sequenced in a study of cytomegalovirus exposure and HLA in healthy donors. Some clones are missing from TCRdb's copy, which holds only in-frame ones; the method was immunoSEQ multiplex PCR. This repertoire shows about 100,000 clones, about 95% found once; its top ten account for roughly 0.9%. The sequenced sample was PBMCs. These receptors originate from a young woman in good health and CMV-seronegative.

With regard to this clone: Other DNA sequences in this sample translate to the same CDR3. J is TRBJ1-2 and V is TRBV7-9, with D hard to call. The CDR3 is 13 residues long. Trimming stripped 0 bases from V and 4 bases from J, with 6 bases between. Germline assignment: CDR1 SEHNR and CDR2 FQNEAQ (reference sequence). In nucleotides, the CDR3 is TGTGCCAGCAGCTTAGCGGGGAGCTATGGCTACACCTTC. Protein: CASSLAGSYGYTF.

The chain has TRBV5-4 and TRBJ2-5, with 8 bases that match TRBD1. CDR3 size: 15 residues. After removal of 0 bases from V and 4 bases from J, the junction contained 5 bases not matched to a gene. The germline gives CDR1 SGHNT, CDR2 YYREEE (reference sequence). In DNA form, the CDR3 reads TGTGCCAGCAGCTTGGACAGGGGGATTTCAGAGACCCAGTACTTC. It is translated as CASSLDRGISETQYF.

The chain uses TRBV27 and TRBJ2-1, with 10 positions matching TRBD2. J was trimmed by 3 bases and V by 5 bases; bases with no gene match: 4. There are 15 residues in the CDR3. Germline V CDR1 and CDR2: MNHEY, SMNVEV (reference sequence). The CDR3 nucleotides are TGTGCCAGCAGTCCCCTAGCGGGAGTCTACAATGAGCAGTTCTTC. Translation: CASSPLAGVYNEQFF.

This chain connects TRBV5-4 to TRBJ2-7; D may be TRBD2 (5 bases). In germline, CDR1 is SGHNT, CDR2 YYREEE (reference sequence). The V and J ends lost 4 bases and 2 bases respectively, with 13 bases between them. The CDR3 is 14 amino acids. The CDR3 DNA is TGTGCCAGCAGCCCGAGCGGACCCACCTACGAGCAGTACTTC. Translated, it gives CASSPSGPTYEQYF.

Written as DNA, the CDR3 is TGTGCCAGCAGTTTGCAGGGCAACACCATATATTTT. Protein product: CASSLQGNTIYF. V and J are TRBV27 and TRBJ1-3, with D possibly matching TRBD1 (5 bases). Looked up from germline, CDR1 is MNHEY and CDR2 is SMNVEV (reference sequence). Trimming took 3 bases from V and 7 from J, leaving 7 bases between them. CDR3 size: 12 residues.

This clone appeared a single time. The chain recombines TRBV6-1 with TRBJ1-1; D remains unclear. CDR1 MNHNS and CDR2 SASEGT come from the germline V gene. The germline V and J ends were trimmed by 3 bases and 5 bases, with 4 bases remaining between them. This CDR3 has 11 residues. CDR3 in amino acids: CASSDYTEAFF. The CDR3 nucleotides are TGTGCCAGCAGTGATTATACTGAAGCTTTCTTT.

The chain links TRBV28 to TRBJ2-7; D gene ambiguous. The CDR3 covers 13 residues. CDR1 is MDHEN, CDR2 SYDVKM, per germline. Trimming took off 6 bases at V and 0 bases at J, with 9 bases between the two ends. CDR3 in amino acids: CASSLPGSYEQYF. DNA of the CDR3: TGTGCCAGCAGCCTTCCGGGCTCCTACGAGCAGTACTTC. Full variable domain (outside the CDR3, taken from reference TRBV28 and TRBJ2-7): DVKVTQSSRYLVKRTGEKVFLECVQDMDHENMFWYRQDPGLGLRLIYFSYDVKMKEKGDIPEGYSVSREKKERFSLILESASTNQTSMYLCASSLPGSYEQYFGPGTRLTVT.

V gene TRBV19 combines with J gene TRBJ1-1, with D unresolved. V dropped 5 bases and J dropped 0 bases, with 7 bases sitting between them. This CDR3 has 13 amino acids. Germline values: CDR1 LNHDA, CDR2 SQIVND (reference sequence). CDR3: CASSLGLNTEAFF. Here the CDR3 DNA reads TGTGCCAGTAGTCTCGGGTTGAACACTGAAGCTTTCTTT.

This sequence joins TRBV14 and TRBJ1-5, with TRBD1 as a possible D gene (6 bases). Germline V gene sequence: CDR1 SGHDN, CDR2 FVKESK. Trimming shortened V by 0 bases and J by 4 bases, and 25 bases separated the two germline ends. CDR3 length equals 20 residues. The CDR3 sequence: CASSQDWGQIGGELNQPQHF. Here the CDR3 DNA reads TGTGCCAGCAGCCAAGATTGGGGCCAAATAGGGGGGGAGTTAAATCAGCCCCAGCATTTT.

The chain recombines TRBV6-6 with TRBJ1-2; D is unresolved. The CDR3 sequence is 13 residues long. The germline V and J ends were trimmed by 2 bases and 1 base, with 5 bases remaining between them. The germline V gene encodes CDR1 MNHNY and CDR2 SVGAGI (reference sequence). In DNA, the CDR3 is TGTGCCAGCAGTTACGAGGATAACTATGGCTACACCTTC. This translates into CASSYEDNYGYTF.

The chain couples TRBV2 to TRBJ1-4; D uncertain. Germline values: CDR1 SNHLY, CDR2 FYNNEI. This CDR3 has 15 residues. Trimming removed 6 bases at V and 5 bases at J, with 16 bases between. CDR3 region: CASRPGSQINEKLFF. CDR3 bases: TGTGCCAGCAGGCCCGGGAGCCAGATAAATGAAAAACTGTTTTTT.

The V and J genes are TRBV6-5 and TRBJ1-4, with 7 bases identical to TRBD1. CDR1 MNHEY and CDR2 SVGAGI come from the germline V gene. The V and J ends lost 2 bases and 4 bases, in that order; junction bases with no gene match: 4. The CDR3 is 15 amino acids. The CDR3 DNA sequence: TGTGCCAGCAGTTACCGACAGGGCTATAATGAAAAACTGTTTTTT. Translation gives CASSYRQGYNEKLFF.

This chain links TRBV9 with TRBJ1-6; 7 nucleotides line up with TRBD1. The ends lost 5 bases at V and 10 bases at J; junction bases unmatched: 15. Germline V gene sequence: CDR1 SGDLS, CDR2 YYNGEE. The CDR3 spans 16 residues. The CDR3 coding sequence is TGTGCCAGCAGGGACTCTGAGGGGGCAATGAACTCACCCCTCCACTTT. It specifies CASRDSEGAMNSPLHF.

The CDR3 reads CASSLATPSSNYGYTF. The CDR3 coding sequence is TGTGCCAGCAGCCTAGCAACTCCTTCATCCAACTATGGCTACACCTTC. V and J are TRBV11-2 and TRBJ1-2, with D unresolved. Trimming removed 5 bases at V and 2 bases at J, with 18 bases between. Looked up from germline, CDR1 is SGHAT and CDR2 is FQNNGV. The CDR3 sequence is 16 residues long.

This clone was counted once. The rearrangement uses TRBV5-5 and TRBJ2-7; D might be TRBD2 (6 bases). CDR1 SGHKS and CDR2 YYEKEE come from the germline V gene (reference sequence). V dropped 0 bases and J dropped 6 bases, with 13 bases sitting between them. The CDR3 runs to 14 residues. The CDR3 is CASSLVQEGLEQYF. The CDR3, as DNA: TGTGCCAGCAGCTTGGTCCAGGAGGGGCTCGAGCAGTACTTC.